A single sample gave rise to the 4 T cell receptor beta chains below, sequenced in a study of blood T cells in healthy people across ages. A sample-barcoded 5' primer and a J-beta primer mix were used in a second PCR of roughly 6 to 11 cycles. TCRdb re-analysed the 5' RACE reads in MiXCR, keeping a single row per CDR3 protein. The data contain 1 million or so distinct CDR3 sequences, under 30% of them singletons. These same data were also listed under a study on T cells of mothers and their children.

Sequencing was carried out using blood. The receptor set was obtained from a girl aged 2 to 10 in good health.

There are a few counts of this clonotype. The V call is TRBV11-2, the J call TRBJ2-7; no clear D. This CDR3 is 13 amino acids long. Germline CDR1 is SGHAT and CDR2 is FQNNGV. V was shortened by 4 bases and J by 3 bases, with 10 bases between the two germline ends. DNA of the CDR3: TGTGCCAGCAGCTACGAGACACTCTACGAGCAGTACTTC. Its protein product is CASSYETLYEQYF.

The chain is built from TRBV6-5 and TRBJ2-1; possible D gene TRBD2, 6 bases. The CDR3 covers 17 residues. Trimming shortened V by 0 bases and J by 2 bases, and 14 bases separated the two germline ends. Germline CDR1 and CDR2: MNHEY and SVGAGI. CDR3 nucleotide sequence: TGTGCCAGCAGTTACTCCGTCCGGGACTCAGCCTACAATGAGCAGTTCTTC. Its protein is CASSYSVRDSAYNEQFF.

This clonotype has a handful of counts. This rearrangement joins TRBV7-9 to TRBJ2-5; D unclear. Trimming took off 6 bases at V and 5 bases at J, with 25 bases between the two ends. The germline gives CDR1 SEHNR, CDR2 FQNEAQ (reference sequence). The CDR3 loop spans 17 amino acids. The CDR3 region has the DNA TGTGCCAGCAGTTTTAACTTACCACAGCAGTCCTTGGAGACCCAGTACTTC. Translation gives CASSFNLPQQSLETQYF.

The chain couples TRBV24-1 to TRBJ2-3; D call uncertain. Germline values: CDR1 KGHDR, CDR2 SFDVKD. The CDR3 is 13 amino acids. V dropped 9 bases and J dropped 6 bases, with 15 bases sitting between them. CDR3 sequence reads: CATGIPTGDTQYF. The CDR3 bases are TGTGCCACCGGTATACCGACTGGGGATACGCAGTATTTT.